Below are 25 T cell receptor beta chains sequenced from a single sample in a study of blood T cell repertoires in COVID-19. Profiling relied on immunoSEQ multiplex PCR, and the TCRdb table lists in-frame clones only, not all of them. The sample yields roughly 300,000 clones, roughly 90% seen once. Sequenced material: peripheral blood. These receptors came from a woman aged 25 to 39 with COVID-19, enrolled during active disease.

The rearrangement joins TRBV21-1 to TRBJ1-3; the DNA was not used to check the table's D call, TRBD1. TRBV21-1 is assigned pseudogene status. The CDR3 runs 16 residues. The CDR3 DNA follows: TGTGCCAGCAGCAAGACAGGGAATAATCGAGGAAACACCATATATTTT. Protein sequence: CASSKTGNNRGNTIYF.

The rearrangement uses TRBV5-1 and TRBJ2-5, with TRBD1 matching over 9 bases. Germline V gives CDR1 SGHRS, CDR2 YFSETQ. V shed 0 bases, J shed 5 bases, and the junction held 2 bases outside the gene matches. CDR3 length: 14 residues. Here the CDR3 DNA reads TGCGCCAGCAGCTTGGACAGGGGGCTTGAGACCCAGTACTTC. Residues: CASSLDRGLETQYF.

CDR3 in amino acids: CASDSSNTEAFF. The CDR3 DNA reads TGTGCCAGCGACAGCTCGAACACTGAAGCTTTCTTT. This chain joins TRBV28 and TRBJ1-1, with D tentatively TRBD1 (5 bases). There are 12 residues in the CDR3. Looked up from germline, CDR1 is MDHEN and CDR2 is SYDVKM. V lost 8 bases to trimming and J lost 1 base, with 8 bases between them.

This clone has just one count. V and J are TRBV3-1 (or the pseudogene TRBV3-2) and TRBJ2-3; 7 nucleotides align to TRBD2. Germline CDR1 is LGHDT and CDR2 is YNNKEL (reference sequence). This CDR3 has 18 residues. V dropped 3 bases and J dropped 5; count of bases not matched to a gene: 17. CDR3 DNA sequence: TGTGCCAGCAGCCACTCCGGGAGCGGGGCCGGCCCCAAAGATACGCAGTATTTT. Translated: CASSHSGSGAGPKDTQYF.

At least ten counts were recorded for this clone. This sample includes further DNA sequences coding for the same CDR3. The rearrangement joins TRBV10-1 to TRBJ1-5; D is unclear. The CDR3 totals 12 residues. Germline V gives CDR1 WNHNN, CDR2 SYGVQD (reference sequence). Trimming removed 2 bases from V and 6 bases from J, with 5 bases in between. The CDR3 nucleotides are TGCGCCAGCAGTGAGCCGGGTCAGCCCCAGCATTTT. This gives the protein CASSEPGQPQHF.

This clone was seen a single time. J is TRBJ1-2 and V is TRBV6-1; maybe TRBD1 (6 bases). V was clipped by 2 bases and J by 5 bases, with 15 bases between them. Germline values: CDR1 MNHNS, CDR2 SASEGT. This CDR3 is built from 15 residues. CDR3: CASSESRGAAYGYTF. CDR3 nucleotides: TGTGCCAGCAGTGAATCGCGGGGGGCGGCATATGGCTACACCTTC.

This chain uses TRBV5-1 with TRBJ2-5, with TRBD1 matching over 7 bases. J lost 5 bases, V lost 4 bases, and 8 bases had no gene match. The CDR3 spans 14 residues. CDR1 SGHRS and CDR2 YFSETQ come from the germline V gene. The CDR3 region is CASSLTGSDETQYF. In nucleotides, the CDR3 is TGCGCCAGCAGCCTGACAGGGTCTGACGAGACCCAGTACTTC.

The chain couples TRBV7-9 to TRBJ2-7; 8 bases fit TRBD1. The CDR3 extends over 14 amino acids. CDR1 and CDR2 from the germline V gene are SEHNR and FQNEAQ (reference sequence). Trimming took 4 bases from V and 5 from J; bases not matched to a gene: 7. This CDR3 is CASSSLDRDHEQYF. In nucleotides, the CDR3 is TGTGCCAGCAGCTCGCTGGACAGGGACCACGAGCAGTACTTC.

The rearrangement links TRBV3-1 (or the pseudogene TRBV3-2) to TRBJ2-3, with D hard to call. The V gene's germline CDR1 is LGHDT and CDR2 YNNKEL (reference sequence). V was shortened by 1 base and J by 1 base, with 9 bases between the two germline ends. The CDR3 spans 15 residues. The CDR3 DNA reads TGTGCCAGCAGCCAAGTCCACTTGGGCACAGATACGCAGTATTTT. Residues: CASSQVHLGTDTQYF.

The J gene is TRBJ2-1, the V gene TRBV10-1; TRBD2 agrees at 15 bases. In germline, CDR1 is WNHNN, CDR2 SYGVQD (reference sequence). V lost 0 bases, J lost 4 bases, and 4 bases stayed unmatched. This CDR3 has 18 amino acids. The CDR3 here is CASSESGLAGGPYNEQFF. For the CDR3, the DNA is TGCGCCAGCAGTGAGTCGGGACTAGCGGGGGGCCCGTACAATGAGCAGTTCTTC.

This chain connects TRBV5-4 to TRBJ2-7; 7 positions match TRBD1. CDR3 length: 15 amino acids. Germline CDR1 SGHNT, CDR2 YYREEE (reference sequence). The V gene end was trimmed by 7 bases and the J gene end by 1 base; junction bases not matched to a gene: 11. In nucleotides, the CDR3 is TGTGCCAGCCACCTTCCGGGGACAGAGTCCTACGAGCAGTACTTC. Translation gives CASHLPGTESYEQYF.

CDR3 coding DNA: TGTGCCAGCAGCTTGGGGGGGCGCGTCTATGGCTACACCTTC. It encodes CASSLGGRVYGYTF. This chain joins TRBV5-6 and TRBJ1-2, with a possible D match to TRBD1 (6 bases). This CDR3 has 14 amino acids. The germline gives CDR1 SGHDT, CDR2 YYEEEE. Trimming removed 0 bases from V and 4 bases from J, with 10 bases in between.

This clone turned up a few times. V usage is TRBV7-2 and J usage is TRBJ2-3, with 9 bases fitting TRBD2. The CDR3 is 14 amino acids. The junction had 10 bases not matched to a gene; V was cut back by 6 bases and J by 9 bases. The germline CDR1 and CDR2 sequences are SGHTA and FQGNSA. The CDR3 sequence: CASRGQRGVTTQYF. DNA for the CDR3: TGTGCCAGCAGGGGCCAGCGGGGGGTCACAACGCAGTATTTT.

This clone was recorded only once. The chain carries TRBV19 and TRBJ1-2; 7 nucleotides line up with TRBD1. Germline assignment: CDR1 LNHDA and CDR2 SQIVND (reference sequence). CDR3 size: 17 residues. V trimming: 0 bases; J trimming: 3 bases; junction bases outside the gene matches: 10. DNA for the CDR3: TGTGCCAGTAGTATAGAAGTGTGGACAGGATTATACTATGGCTACACCTTC. As protein: CASSIEVWTGLYYGYTF.

The chain links TRBV19 to TRBJ2-3; 11 positions match TRBD1. V shed 4 bases and J 5 bases; nucleotides not matched to a gene: 2. The CDR3 runs to 14 residues. Germline assignment: CDR1 LNHDA and CDR2 SQIVND (reference sequence). The CDR3 DNA is TGTGCCAGTAGTACGGGACAGGGGGTAGATACGCAGTATTTT. Translated, it gives CASSTGQGVDTQYF.

With regard to this clone: The same CDR3 arises from other DNA sequences in this sample as well. This sequence joins TRBV29-1 and TRBJ2-3; 14 bases are shared with TRBD2. The CDR3 runs 13 residues. Germline V CDR1 and CDR2: SQVTM, ANQGSEA. V trimming: 7 bases; J trimming: 3 bases; junction bases outside the gene matches: 0. The CDR3 loop reads CSGLAGGTDTQYF. The CDR3 coding sequence is TGCAGCGGACTAGCGGGGGGGACAGATACGCAGTATTTT.

CDR3 nucleotide sequence: TGTGCCAGCAGTTTATCTTGGTCAGGGGTGGGCATGGGCTACACCTTC. Amino acids: CASSLSWSGVGMGYTF. The chain uses TRBV27 and TRBJ1-2, with a weak D call TRBD1 (6 bases). Germline CDR1 reads MNHEY; CDR2 reads SMNVEV (reference sequence). The CDR3 covers 16 residues. Trimming took 0 bases from V and 8 from J, leaving 19 bases between them.

The V and J genes are TRBV7-2 and TRBJ2-7, with D maybe TRBD1 (6 bases). Germline V gives CDR1 SGHTA, CDR2 FQGNSA. The CDR3 covers 12 residues. V was trimmed by 5 bases and J by 9 bases, leaving 14 bases between them. Here the CDR3 reads CASSQGQKGQYF. DNA for the CDR3: TGTGCCAGCAGCCAAGGACAGAAAGGGCAGTACTTC.

The CDR3 region has the DNA TGCGCCAGCAGCCAAGTTGGCCTCCAAGAGACCCAGTACTTC. This sequence encodes CASSQVGLQETQYF. The chain joins TRBV4-1 to TRBJ2-5; D is unclear. The germline CDR1 and CDR2 sequences are MGHRA and YSYEKL. Trimming removed 1 base from V and 1 base from J, with 7 bases in between. The CDR3 extends over 14 amino acids.

This sequence joins TRBV6-6 and TRBJ1-4, with D maybe TRBD1 (6 bases). Trimming removed 8 bases from V and 1 base from J, with 11 bases in between. The CDR3 loop spans 14 amino acids. Germline-derived CDR1 and CDR2 are MNHNY and SVGAGI (reference sequence). The CDR3 nucleotides are TGTGCCAGCCAACAGGGACGAACTAATGAAAAACTGTTTTTT. This encodes CASQQGRTNEKLFF.

The V call is TRBV5-1, the J call TRBJ2-2, with D maybe TRBD1 (5 bases). This CDR3 has 16 amino acids. The V and J ends lost 0 bases and 4 bases respectively, with 13 bases between them. Germline V gene data show CDR1 as SGHRS and CDR2 as YFSETQ. The CDR3 is CASSLDGAGPTGELFF. The CDR3 nucleotides read TGCGCCAGCAGCTTGGATGGGGCAGGACCCACCGGGGAGCTGTTTTTT.

The gene calls are TRBV5-4 and TRBJ1-2, with a possible D match to TRBD1 (5 bases). V was clipped by 4 bases and J by 5 bases, with 18 bases between them. Germline CDR1 is SGHNT and CDR2 is YYREEE (reference sequence). CDR3 size: 15 residues. The CDR3 protein is CASSPGLGEGYGYTF. CDR3 nucleotide sequence: TGTGCCAGCAGCCCGGGCCTGGGGGAGGGATATGGCTACACCTTC. The entire variable domain, with the rest obtained from reference TRBV5-4 and TRBJ1-2, is as follows: ETGVTQSPTHLIKTRGQQVTLRCSSQSGHNTVSWYQQALGQGPQFIFQYYREEENGRGNFPPRFSGLQFPNYSSELNVNALELDDSALYLCASSPGLGEGYGYTFGSGTRLTVV.

This clone appeared a few times. This rearrangement joins TRBV27 to TRBJ1-2; D unclear. CDR3 length equals 12 residues. V lost 4 bases and J lost 8, with 11 bases in between. Germline-derived CDR1 and CDR2 are MNHEY and SMNVEV (reference sequence). CDR3 in DNA: TGTGCCAGCAGTTCCCTCGGAGGAGGCTACACCTTC. It codes for CASSSLGGGYTF.

The chain links TRBV1 to TRBJ1-5; the table's D call, TRBD1, has no DNA check behind it. TRBV1 is designated a pseudogene. The CDR3 totals 22 residues. CDR3 bases: TGCACCAGCAGCCAAGATTTGTGCGCCCGGGACACCAAACCGGATAGCAATCAGCCCCAGCATTTT. Protein sequence: CTSSQDLCARDTKPDSNQPQHF.

The rearrangement uses TRBV28 and TRBJ1-4; maybe TRBD1 (6 bases). The CDR3 length is 16 residues. V was cut by 3 bases and J by 3 bases, with 14 bases left in between. CDR1 MDHEN and CDR2 SYDVKM come from the germline V gene. In DNA form, the CDR3 reads TGTGCCAGCAGTTTTGACAGGAGGAGAGCTAATGAAAAACTGTTTTTT. This translates into CASSFDRRRANEKLFF.